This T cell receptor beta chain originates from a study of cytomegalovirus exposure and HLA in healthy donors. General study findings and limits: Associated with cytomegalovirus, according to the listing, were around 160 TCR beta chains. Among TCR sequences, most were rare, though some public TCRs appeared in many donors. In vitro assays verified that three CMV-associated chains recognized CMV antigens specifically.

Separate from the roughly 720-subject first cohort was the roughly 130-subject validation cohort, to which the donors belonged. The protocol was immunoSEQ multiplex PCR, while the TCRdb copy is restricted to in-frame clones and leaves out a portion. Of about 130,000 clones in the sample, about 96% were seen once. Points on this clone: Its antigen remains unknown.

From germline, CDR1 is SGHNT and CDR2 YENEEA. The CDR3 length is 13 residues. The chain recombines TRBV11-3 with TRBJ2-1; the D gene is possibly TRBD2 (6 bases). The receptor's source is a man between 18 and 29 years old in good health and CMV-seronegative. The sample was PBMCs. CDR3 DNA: TGTGCGTCCGCGGGAAGGTCTTACAATGAGCAGTTCTTC. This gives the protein CASAGRSYNEQFF. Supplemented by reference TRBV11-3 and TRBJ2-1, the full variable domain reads EAGVVQSPRYKIIEKKQPVAFWCNPISGHNTLYWYLQNLGQGPELLIRYENEEAVDDSQLPKDRFSAERLKGVDSTLKIQPAELGDSAVYLCASAGRSYNEQFFGPGTRLTVL.